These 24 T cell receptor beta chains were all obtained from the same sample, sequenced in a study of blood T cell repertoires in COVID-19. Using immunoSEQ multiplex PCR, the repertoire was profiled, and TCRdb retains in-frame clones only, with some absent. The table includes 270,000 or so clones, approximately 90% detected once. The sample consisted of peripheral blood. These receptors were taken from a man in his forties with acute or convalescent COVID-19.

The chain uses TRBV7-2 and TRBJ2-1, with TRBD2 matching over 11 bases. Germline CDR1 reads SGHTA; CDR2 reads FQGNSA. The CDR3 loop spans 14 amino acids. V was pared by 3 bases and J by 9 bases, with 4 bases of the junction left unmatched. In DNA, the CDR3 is TGTGCCAGCAGCTTTGTAGCGGGGGGGAGTGAGCAGTTCTTC. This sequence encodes CASSFVAGGSEQFF. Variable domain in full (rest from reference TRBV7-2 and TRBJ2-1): GAGVSQSPSNKVTEKGKDVELRCDPISGHTALYWYRQSLGQGLEFLIYFQGNSAPDKSGLPSDRFSAERTGGSVSTLTIQRTQQEDSAVYLCASSFVAGGSEQFFGPGTRLTVL.

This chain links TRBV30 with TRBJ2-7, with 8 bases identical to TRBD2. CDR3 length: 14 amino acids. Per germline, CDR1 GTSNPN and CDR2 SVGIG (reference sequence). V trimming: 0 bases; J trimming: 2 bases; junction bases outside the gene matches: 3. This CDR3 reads CAWSVRGGTYEQYF. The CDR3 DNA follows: TGTGCCTGGAGTGTACGGGGGGGGACCTACGAGCAGTACTTC. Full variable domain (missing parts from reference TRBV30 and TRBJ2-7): SQTIHQWPATLVQPVGSPLSLECTVEGTSNPNLYWYRQAAGRGLQLLFYSVGIGQISSEVPQNLSASRPQDRQFILSSKKLLLSDSGFYLCAWSVRGGTYEQYFGPGTRLTVT.

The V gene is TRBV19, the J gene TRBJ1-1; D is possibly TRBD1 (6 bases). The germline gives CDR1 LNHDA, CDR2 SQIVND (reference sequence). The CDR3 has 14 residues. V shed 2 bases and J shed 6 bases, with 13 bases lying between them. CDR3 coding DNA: TGTGCCAGTAGTATACCAGGGGCGACCTCTGAAGCTTTCTTT. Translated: CASSIPGATSEAFF.

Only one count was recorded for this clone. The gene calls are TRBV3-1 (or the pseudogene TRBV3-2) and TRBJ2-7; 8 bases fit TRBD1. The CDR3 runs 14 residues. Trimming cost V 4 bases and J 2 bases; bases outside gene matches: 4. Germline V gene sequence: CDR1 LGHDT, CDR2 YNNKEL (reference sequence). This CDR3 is CASSRQGPTYEQYF. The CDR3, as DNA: TGTGCCAGCAGCCGACAGGGGCCCACCTACGAGCAGTACTTC.

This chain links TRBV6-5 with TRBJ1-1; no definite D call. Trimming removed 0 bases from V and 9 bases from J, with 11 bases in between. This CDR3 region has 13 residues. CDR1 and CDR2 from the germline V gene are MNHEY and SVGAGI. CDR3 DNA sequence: TGTGCCAGCAGTTACTCGGAGGGATGGCAAGCTTTCTTT. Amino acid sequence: CASSYSEGWQAFF.

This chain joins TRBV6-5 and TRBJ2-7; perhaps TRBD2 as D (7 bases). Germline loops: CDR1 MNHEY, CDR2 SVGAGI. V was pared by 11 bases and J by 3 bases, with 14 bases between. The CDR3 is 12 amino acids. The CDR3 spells CASGAGVYEQYF. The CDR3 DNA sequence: TGTGCCTCGGGGGCGGGGGTCTACGAGCAGTACTTC.

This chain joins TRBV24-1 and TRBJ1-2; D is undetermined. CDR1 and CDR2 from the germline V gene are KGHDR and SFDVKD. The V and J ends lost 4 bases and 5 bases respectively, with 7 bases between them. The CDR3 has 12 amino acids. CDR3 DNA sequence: TGTGCCACCAGTGAGGCAGATTATGGCTACACCTTC. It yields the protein CATSEADYGYTF.

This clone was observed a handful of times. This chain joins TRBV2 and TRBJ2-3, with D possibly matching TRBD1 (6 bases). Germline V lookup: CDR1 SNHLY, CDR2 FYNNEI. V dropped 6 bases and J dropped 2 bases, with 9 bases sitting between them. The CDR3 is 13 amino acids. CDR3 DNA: TGTGCCAGCAGCAGGGGCCCCACAGATACGCAGTATTTT. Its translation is CASSRGPTDTQYF.

The CDR3 here is CASSVTGTRFTDTQYF. The CDR3 DNA reads as TGTGCCAGTAGTGTGACCGGGACTAGGTTCACAGATACGCAGTATTTT. This rearrangement joins TRBV19 to TRBJ2-3, with 8 bases matching TRBD2. With V trimmed by 5 bases and J by 2 bases, 9 bases remained unmatched. The length of the CDR3 is 16 residues. The germline V gene has CDR1 LNHDA and CDR2 SQIVND (reference sequence).

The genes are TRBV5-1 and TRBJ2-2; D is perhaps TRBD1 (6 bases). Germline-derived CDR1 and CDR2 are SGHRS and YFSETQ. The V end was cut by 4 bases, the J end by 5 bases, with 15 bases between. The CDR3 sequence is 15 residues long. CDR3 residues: CASSRVQGKTGELFF. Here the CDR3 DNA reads TGCGCCAGCAGCAGGGTACAGGGTAAAACCGGGGAGCTGTTTTTT.

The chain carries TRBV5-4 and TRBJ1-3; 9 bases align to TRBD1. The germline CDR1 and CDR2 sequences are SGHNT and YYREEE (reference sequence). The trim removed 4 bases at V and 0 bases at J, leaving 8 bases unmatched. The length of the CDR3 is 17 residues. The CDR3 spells CASSRTGGTISGNTIYF. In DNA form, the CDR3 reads TGTGCCAGCAGCCGCACAGGGGGCACCATCTCTGGAAACACCATATATTTT.

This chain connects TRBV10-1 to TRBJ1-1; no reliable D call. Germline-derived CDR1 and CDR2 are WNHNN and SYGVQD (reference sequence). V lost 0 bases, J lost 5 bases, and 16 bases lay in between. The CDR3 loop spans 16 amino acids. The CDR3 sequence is CASSESIRPGGTEAFF. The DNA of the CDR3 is TGCGCCAGCAGTGAGTCGATTAGGCCCGGAGGGACTGAAGCTTTCTTT.

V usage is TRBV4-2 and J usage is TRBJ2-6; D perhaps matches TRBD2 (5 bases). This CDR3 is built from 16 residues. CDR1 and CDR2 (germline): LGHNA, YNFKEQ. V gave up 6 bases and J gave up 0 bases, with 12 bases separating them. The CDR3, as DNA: TGTGCCAGCAGTCCTTCCGGGGACTCTGGGGCCAACGTCCTGACTTTC. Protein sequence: CASSPSGDSGANVLTF.

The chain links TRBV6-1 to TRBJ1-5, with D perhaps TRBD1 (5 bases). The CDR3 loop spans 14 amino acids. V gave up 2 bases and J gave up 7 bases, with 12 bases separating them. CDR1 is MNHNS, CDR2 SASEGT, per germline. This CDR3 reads CASSERGGWQPQHF. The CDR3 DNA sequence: TGTGCCAGCAGTGAAAGGGGTGGGTGGCAGCCCCAGCATTTT.

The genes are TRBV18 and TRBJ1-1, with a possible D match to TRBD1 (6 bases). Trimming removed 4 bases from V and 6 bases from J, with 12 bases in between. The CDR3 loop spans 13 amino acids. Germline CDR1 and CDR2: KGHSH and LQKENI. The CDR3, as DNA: TGTGCCAGCTCACGACAGGCCGTCGCTGAAGCTTTCTTT. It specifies CASSRQAVAEAFF.

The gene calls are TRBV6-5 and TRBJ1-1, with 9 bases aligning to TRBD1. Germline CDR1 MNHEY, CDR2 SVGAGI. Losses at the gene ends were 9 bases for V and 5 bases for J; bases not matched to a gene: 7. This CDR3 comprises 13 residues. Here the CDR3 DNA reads TGTGCCAGTCAACAGGGGGCGCGGACTGAAGCTTTCTTT. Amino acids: CASQQGARTEAFF.

CDR3 bases: TGCGCCAGCAGTCTACTTCCTCCGGGACAGTCGAACACTGAAGCTTTCTTT. Amino acids: CASSLLPPGQSNTEAFF. The J gene is TRBJ1-1, the V gene TRBV5-1, with TRBD1 matching over 7 bases. The CDR3 length is 17 residues. CDR1 SGHRS and CDR2 YFSETQ come from the germline V gene. The V segment lost 5 bases and the J segment 1 base; nucleotides outside the gene matches: 14.

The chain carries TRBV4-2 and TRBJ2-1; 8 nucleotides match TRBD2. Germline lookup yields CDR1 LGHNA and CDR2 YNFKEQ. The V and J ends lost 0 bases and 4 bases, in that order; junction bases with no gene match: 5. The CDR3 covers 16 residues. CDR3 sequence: CASSQEGLANYNEQFF. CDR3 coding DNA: TGTGCCAGCAGCCAAGAAGGACTAGCAAATTACAATGAGCAGTTCTTC.

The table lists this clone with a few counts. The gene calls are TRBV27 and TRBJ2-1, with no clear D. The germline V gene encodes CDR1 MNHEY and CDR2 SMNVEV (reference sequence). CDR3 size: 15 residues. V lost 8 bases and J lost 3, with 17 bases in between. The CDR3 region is CASSPAESSYNEQFF. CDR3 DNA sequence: TGTGCCAGCTCCCCGGCTGAGTCTAGCTACAATGAGCAGTTCTTC.

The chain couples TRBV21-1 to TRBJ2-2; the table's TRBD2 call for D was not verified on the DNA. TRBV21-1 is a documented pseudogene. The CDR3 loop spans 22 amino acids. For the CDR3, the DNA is TGTGCCAGCAGCAAAGGGGACAGGCCGGGACTAGCGGGGCCTTCGAACACCGGGGAGCTGTTTTTT. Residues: CASSKGDRPGLAGPSNTGELFF.

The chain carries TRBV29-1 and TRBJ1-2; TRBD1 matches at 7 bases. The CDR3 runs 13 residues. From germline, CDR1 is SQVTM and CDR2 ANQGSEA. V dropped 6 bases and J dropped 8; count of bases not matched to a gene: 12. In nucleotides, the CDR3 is TGCAGCGTAAGGACAGGCGCCGAGATGGGCTACACCTTC. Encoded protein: CSVRTGAEMGYTF. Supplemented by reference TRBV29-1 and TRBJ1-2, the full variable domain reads SAVISQKPSRDICQRGTSLTIQCQVDSQVTMMFWYRQQPGQSLTLIATANQGSEATYESGFVIDKFPISRPNLTFSTLTVSNMSPEDSSIYLCSVRTGAEMGYTFGSGTRLTVV.

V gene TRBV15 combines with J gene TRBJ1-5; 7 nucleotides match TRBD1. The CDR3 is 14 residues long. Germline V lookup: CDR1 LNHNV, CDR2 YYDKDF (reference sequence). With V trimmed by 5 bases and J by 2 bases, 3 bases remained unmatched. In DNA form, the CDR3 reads TGTGCCACCAGCGGTGGACAGGGCAATCAGCCCCAGCATTTT. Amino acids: CATSGGQGNQPQHF.

CDR3 amino acids: CASSDSLYSYEQYF. CDR3 sequence (DNA): TGTGCCAGCAGTGACTCCTTATACTCCTACGAGCAGTACTTC. The chain employs TRBV27 and TRBJ2-7; D is uncertain. The CDR3 totals 14 residues. Trimming took off 5 bases at V and 0 bases at J, with 11 bases between the two ends. CDR1 MNHEY and CDR2 SMNVEV come from the germline V gene (reference sequence).

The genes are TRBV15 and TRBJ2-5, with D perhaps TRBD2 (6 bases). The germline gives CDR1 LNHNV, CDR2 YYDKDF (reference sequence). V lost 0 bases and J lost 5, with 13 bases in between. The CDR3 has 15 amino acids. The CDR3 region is CATSRDPASGETQYF. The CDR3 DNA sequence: TGTGCCACCAGCAGAGATCCAGCAAGCGGGGAGACCCAGTACTTC.